This record covers a single TCR beta chain. Its antigen is not identified. The data were obtained in a study of cytomegalovirus exposure and HLA in healthy donors. Study-wide results and caveats: First-cohort TCR clusters were later found to tend to co-occur in the roughly 110 validation repertoires. TCR beta chains numbering more than 150 were designated cytomegalovirus-associated.

Between the trimmed V and J ends, which lost 6 bases and 0 bases, there was a span of 8 bases. CDR3 length: 14 residues. Germline V gene data show CDR1 as MNHEY and CDR2 as SVGAGI. Measured with immunoSEQ multiplex PCR; TCRdb has only the in-frame clones, and not every one. The table has under 200,000 clones, less than 90% seen once. The V and J genes are TRBV6-5 and TRBJ2-2, with unresolved D. The receptor's source is a woman aged 18-29 years in good health and CMV-seronegative. The sequenced material came from PBMCs. The CDR3 sequence is CASRYGPNTGELFF. DNA for the CDR3: TGTGCCAGCAGGTACGGGCCGAACACCGGGGAGCTGTTTTTT.